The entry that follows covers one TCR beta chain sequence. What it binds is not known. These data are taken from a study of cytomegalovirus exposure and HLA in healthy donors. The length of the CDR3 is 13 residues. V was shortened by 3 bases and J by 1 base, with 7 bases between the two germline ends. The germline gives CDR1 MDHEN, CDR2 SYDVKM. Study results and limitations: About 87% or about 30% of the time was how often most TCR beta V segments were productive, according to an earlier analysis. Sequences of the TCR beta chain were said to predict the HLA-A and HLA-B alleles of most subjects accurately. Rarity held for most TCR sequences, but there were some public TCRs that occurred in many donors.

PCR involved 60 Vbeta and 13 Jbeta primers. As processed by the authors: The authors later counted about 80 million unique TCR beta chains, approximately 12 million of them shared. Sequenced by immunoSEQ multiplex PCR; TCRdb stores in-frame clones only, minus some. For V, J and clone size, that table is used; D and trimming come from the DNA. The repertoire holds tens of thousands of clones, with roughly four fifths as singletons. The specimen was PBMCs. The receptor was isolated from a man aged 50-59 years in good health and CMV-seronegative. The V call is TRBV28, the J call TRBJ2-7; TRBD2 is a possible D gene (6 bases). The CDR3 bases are TGTGCCAGCAGTTTCGGGGGATCCTACGAGCAGTACTTC. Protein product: CASSFGGSYEQYF.